Below, one T cell receptor (beta chain) is given with its context. Antigen unknown. CDR3 length equals 14 residues. Germline V gene sequence: CDR1 SQVTM, CDR2 ANQGSEA. The V and J ends lost 4 bases and 0 bases respectively, with 12 bases between them. Through a sample-barcoded 5' primer and a J-beta primer mix, a second PCR was run for roughly 7 to 11 cycles. Every cDNA was tagged by a template-switch adaptor with 12 random nucleotides. One entry per CDR3 protein results from TCRdb running MiXCR on the 5' RACE reads. Of 750,000 to 850,000 distinct CDR3 sequences listed, just under 25% were seen once; the top ten hold under 4.5%. These data originate in a study of blood T cells in healthy people across ages. Study-wide results and caveats: A greater number of naive CD4+ cells and higher diversity distinguished long-lived donors from aged donors.

In addition, the sample was reused for a study of T cells of mothers and their children.

This clonotype was sampled from a boy younger than 18 in good health. The sample was blood. The chain uses TRBV29-1 and TRBJ1-1, with D possibly being TRBD1 (5 bases). The CDR3 bases are TGCAGCGTTGGGGCGACAGCAATGAACACTGAAGCTTTCTTT. Translated: CSVGATAMNTEAFF.